This is a list of T cell receptor beta chains from one sample in a study of response to subunit inactivated influenza vaccine. TCRdb re-called the RT-PCR reads with MiXCR, one entry per CDR3 protein. The data contain about 780,000 distinct CDR3 sequences, about a fifth of them singletons. The starting material was PBMCs from blood, obtained 5 days after vaccination. The receptors originated from a man over 45 who received an inactivated influenza vaccine. CDR3s include the opening cysteine and the closing phenylalanine or tryptophan. The D gene is left open where the match is weak. For some rows the clone size is stated as once, few or many, or as a class when expanded; others skip it.

D: .
size: .
J: TRBJ2-5
V: TRBV5-1
DNA: TGCGCCAGCAGCTTCGGGACACCGAAAAAAGAGACCCAGTACTTC
CDR3: CASSFGTPKKETQYF

D: .
size: few
J: TRBJ2-7
V: TRBV28
DNA: TGTGCCAGCAGTCCCTTCCGGTTCCTAAGCTCCTACGAGCAGTACTTC
CDR3: CASSPFRFLSSYEQYF

D: TRBD2
size: few
J: TRBJ2-5
V: TRBV4-1
DNA: TGCGCCAGCAGCCCGATTGGACTAGCGGGGGTCGCCCAGTACTTC
CDR3: CASSPIGLAGVAQYF

D: .
size: .
J: TRBJ2-1
V: TRBV2
DNA: TGTGCCAGCAGTGGGTTGTACGGTGAGGAGCAGTTCTTC
CDR3: CASSGLYGEEQFF

D: .
size: .
J: TRBJ2-1
V: TRBV29-1
DNA: TGCAGCGTTGAAGACACAGTGACCAATAATGAGCAGTTCTTC
CDR3: CSVEDTVTNNEQFF

D: .
size: few
J: TRBJ2-7
V: TRBV10-3
DNA: TGTGCCATCAGTGGCCGACAGGAGTACGAGCAGTACTTC
CDR3: CAISGRQEYEQYF

D: .
size: .
J: TRBJ1-1
V: TRBV29-1
DNA: TGCAACGTTGTGGGTCCGGAAGCTTTCTTT
CDR3: CNVVGPEAFF

D: .
size: few
J: TRBJ2-6
V: TRBV3-1
DNA: TGTGCCAGCAGCCAAGTTGGAGGGATTGGGGCCAACGTCCTGACTTTC
CDR3: CASSQVGGIGANVLTF

D: TRBD2
size: .
J: TRBJ2-7
V: TRBV27
DNA: TGTGCCAGCAGTCCCGGGAGCGGGGGCCCCTACGAGCAGTACTTC
CDR3: CASSPGSGGPYEQYF

D: TRBD1
size: .
J: TRBJ2-4
V: TRBV29-1
DNA: TGCAGCGTGGGGGTGGGGACAGGAGCCCCCAGGGGCATTCAGTACTTC
CDR3: CSVGVGTGAPRGIQYF

D: TRBD2
size: .
J: TRBJ2-1
V: TRBV3-1
DNA: TGTGCCAGCAGCCAAGATTATCCAGCGGGAGGTAAATACAATGAGCAGTTCTTC
CDR3: CASSQDYPAGGKYNEQFF

D: TRBD1
size: .
J: TRBJ1-1
V: TRBV29-1
DNA: TGCAGCGTTGACAGGGGGGGTGCATTCTTT
CDR3: CSVDRGGAFF

D: TRBD1
size: few
J: TRBJ1-5
V: TRBV15
DNA: TGTGCCACCAGCGTGGCATACAGGGGGCTGGCGGGCAATCAGCCCCAGCATTTT
CDR3: CATSVAYRGLAGNQPQHF

D: .
size: .
J: TRBJ2-3
V: TRBV6-2/TRBV6-3
DNA: TGTGCCAGCAGTTACGGAGTAGAAAACACAGATACGCAGTATTTT
CDR3: CASSYGVENTDTQYF

D: .
size: .
J: TRBJ2-6
V: TRBV20-1
DNA: TGCAGTGCCAAAGTTTTTTCTGGGGCCAACGTCCTGACTTTC
CDR3: CSAKVFSGANVLTF

D: TRBD2
size: few
J: TRBJ2-1
V: TRBV29-1
DNA: TGCAGCGTCCCTACAAGCGGGAGATGGAATGAGCAGTTCTTC
CDR3: CSVPTSGRWNEQFF

D: .
size: .
J: TRBJ1-4
V: TRBV4-3
DNA: TGCGCCAGCAGCCAAGACGCAGGGCATAATGAAAAACTGTTTTTT
CDR3: CASSQDAGHNEKLFF

D: .
size: few
J: TRBJ2-2
V: TRBV29-1
DNA: TGCAGCGTCCGAGGCGGAGGGGTAAACACCGGGGAGCTGTTTTTT
CDR3: CSVRGGGVNTGELFF

D: TRBD2
size: .
J: TRBJ2-1
V: TRBV6-2/TRBV6-3
DNA: TGTGCCAGCAGTAACGGACTAGGGACGAATGAGCAGTTCTTC
CDR3: CASSNGLGTNEQFF

D: TRBD2
size: .
J: TRBJ2-1
V: TRBV29-1
DNA: TGCAGCGTTGAGTCGGCGGGAGGGCTCAATGAGCAGTTCTTC
CDR3: CSVESAGGLNEQFF

D: TRBD2
size: few
J: TRBJ2-1
V: TRBV9
DNA: TGTGCCAGCAGCGTAAGGAGGGAGGGCCCCTACAATGAGCAGTTCTTC
CDR3: CASSVRREGPYNEQFF

D: .
size: few
J: TRBJ2-5
V: TRBV4-2
DNA: TGTGCCAGCAGCCAAGGGCGGCAGGGGTGGCAAGAGACCCAGTACTTC
CDR3: CASSQGRQGWQETQYF

D: .
size: few
J: TRBJ2-3
V: TRBV5-8
DNA: TGTGCCAGAGACAGGGGCAATAGCGGGAGCTCAGATACGCAGTATTTT
CDR3: CARDRGNSGSSDTQYF

D: .
size: few
J: TRBJ2-3
V: TRBV5-4
DNA: TGTGCCAGCAGCAGTAAAGCAGGGCCCGATACGCAGTATTTT
CDR3: CASSSKAGPDTQYF

D: TRBD2
size: .
J: TRBJ2-1
V: TRBV9
DNA: TGTGCCAGCAGCGATAGCGGGAGCTCCTACAATGAGCAGTTCTTC
CDR3: CASSDSGSSYNEQFF

D: .
size: .
J: TRBJ2-1
V: TRBV20-1
DNA: TGCAGTGCTGGAGGGCCGGTGTATAATGAGCAGTTCTTC
CDR3: CSAGGPVYNEQFF

D: TRBD2
size: once
J: TRBJ2-2
V: TRBV6-2/TRBV6-3
DNA: TGTGCCAGCAGCTTGCGGGGGATGGGCACCGGGGAGCTGTTTTTT
CDR3: CASSLRGMGTGELFF

D: .
size: .
J: TRBJ2-7
V: TRBV7-6
DNA: TGTGCCAGCAGCCCATTGGCAGATAGCGGTAGTTCCTACGAGCAGTACTTC
CDR3: CASSPLADSGSSYEQYF

D: TRBD1
size: .
J: TRBJ1-4
V: TRBV7-9
DNA: TGTGCCAGCAGCGAGGCGCCGACAGGGGATGAGAATGAAAAACTGTTTTTT
CDR3: CASSEAPTGDENEKLFF

D: TRBD2
size: few
J: TRBJ2-1
V: TRBV20-1
DNA: TGCAGTGCTAGACCTCCTAGCGGGAGCTGGAATGAGCAGTTCTTC
CDR3: CSARPPSGSWNEQFF

D: TRBD2
size: .
J: TRBJ2-3
V: TRBV10-3
DNA: TGTGCCATCAGTGAGCCCGGGACTAGCGCCTTGGATACGCAGTATTTT
CDR3: CAISEPGTSALDTQYF

D: .
size: .
J: TRBJ1-1
V: TRBV5-1
DNA: TGCGCCAGCAGCTTGAATGCGGCACTGAACACTGAAGCTTTCTTT
CDR3: CASSLNAALNTEAFF

D: TRBD2
size: many
J: TRBJ2-1
V: TRBV12-3/TRBV12-4
DNA: TGTGCCAGCAGTGTACCCGGGACTAGCGGGTTCAATGAGCAGTTCTTC
CDR3: CASSVPGTSGFNEQFF

D: .
size: .
J: TRBJ2-1
V: TRBV3-1
DNA: TGTGCCAGCAGCCCCACGGAGGAACCGATCAATGAGCAGTTCTTC
CDR3: CASSPTEEPINEQFF

D: .
size: few
J: TRBJ1-1
V: TRBV29-1
DNA: TGCAGCGTTGAACCAGGGAGCACTGAAGCTTTCTTT
CDR3: CSVEPGSTEAFF

D: TRBD2
size: few
J: TRBJ2-7
V: TRBV20-1
DNA: TGCAGTGCTAGAAACTCGGGGGGGACTCAAACCTACGAGCAGTACTTC
CDR3: CSARNSGGTQTYEQYF

D: TRBD1
size: .
J: TRBJ2-3
V: TRBV5-4
DNA: TGTGCCAGCAGCTTAACCCTCAGGGGGCCCGGCACAGATACGCAGTATTTT
CDR3: CASSLTLRGPGTDTQYF

D: .
size: .
J: TRBJ1-1
V: TRBV7-9
DNA: TGTGCCAGCAGCTTATTTGAGGCGAGGACTGAAGCTTTCTTT
CDR3: CASSLFEARTEAFF

D: TRBD2
size: .
J: TRBJ2-2
V: TRBV3-1
DNA: TGTGCCAGCAGCCAGTGGACTAGCGGGAGGGAATCGGGGGAGCTGTTTTTT
CDR3: CASSQWTSGRESGELFF

D: TRBD2
size: .
J: TRBJ2-6
V: TRBV4-2
DNA: TGTGCCAGCAGCCAAGGACTAGCGGGAGGTTTTGGGGCCAACGTCCTGACTTTC
CDR3: CASSQGLAGGFGANVLTF

D: TRBD1
size: .
J: TRBJ1-6
V: TRBV5-1
DNA: TGCGCCAGCAGCTTGGTGACAGGGAATTCACCCCTCCACTTT
CDR3: CASSLVTGNSPLHF

D: .
size: .
J: TRBJ1-1
V: TRBV4-1
DNA: TGCGCCAGCAGCCAAGAAAGGCCACGCGGGAAAGCTTTCTTT
CDR3: CASSQERPRGKAFF